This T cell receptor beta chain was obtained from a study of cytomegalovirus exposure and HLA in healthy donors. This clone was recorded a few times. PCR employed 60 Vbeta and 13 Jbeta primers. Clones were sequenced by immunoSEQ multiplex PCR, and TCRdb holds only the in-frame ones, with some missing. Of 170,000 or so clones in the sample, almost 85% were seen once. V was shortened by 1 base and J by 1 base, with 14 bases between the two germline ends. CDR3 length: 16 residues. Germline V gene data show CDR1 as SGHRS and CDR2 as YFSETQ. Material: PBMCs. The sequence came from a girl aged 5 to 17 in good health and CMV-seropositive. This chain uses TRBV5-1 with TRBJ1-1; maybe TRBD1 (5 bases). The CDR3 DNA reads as TGCGCCAGCAGCTTGTGGAGGGGACTAGAGAACACTGAAGCTTTCTTT. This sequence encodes CASSLWRGLENTEAFF.